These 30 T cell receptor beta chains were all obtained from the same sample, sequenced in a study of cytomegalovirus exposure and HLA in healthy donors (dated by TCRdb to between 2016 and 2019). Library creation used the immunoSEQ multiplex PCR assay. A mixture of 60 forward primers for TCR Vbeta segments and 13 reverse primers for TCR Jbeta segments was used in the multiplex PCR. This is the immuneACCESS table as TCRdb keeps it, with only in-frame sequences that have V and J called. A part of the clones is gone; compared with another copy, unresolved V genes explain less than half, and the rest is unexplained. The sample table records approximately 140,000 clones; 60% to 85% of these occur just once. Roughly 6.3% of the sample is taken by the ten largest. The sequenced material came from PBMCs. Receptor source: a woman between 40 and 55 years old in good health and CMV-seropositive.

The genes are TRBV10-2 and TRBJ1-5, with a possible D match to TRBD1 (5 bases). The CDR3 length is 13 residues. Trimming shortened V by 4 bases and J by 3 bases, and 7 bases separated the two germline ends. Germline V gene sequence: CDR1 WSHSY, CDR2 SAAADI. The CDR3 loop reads CASSGQTNQPQHF. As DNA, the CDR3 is TGCGCCAGCAGTGGACAGACCAATCAGCCCCAGCATTTT.

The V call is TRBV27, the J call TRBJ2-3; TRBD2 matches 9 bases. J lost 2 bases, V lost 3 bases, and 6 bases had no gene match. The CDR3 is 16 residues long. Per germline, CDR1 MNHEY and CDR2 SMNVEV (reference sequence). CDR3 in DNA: TGTGCCAGCAGTTTGGCGGGGGGGTTGTTCACAGATACGCAGTATTTT. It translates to CASSLAGGLFTDTQYF.

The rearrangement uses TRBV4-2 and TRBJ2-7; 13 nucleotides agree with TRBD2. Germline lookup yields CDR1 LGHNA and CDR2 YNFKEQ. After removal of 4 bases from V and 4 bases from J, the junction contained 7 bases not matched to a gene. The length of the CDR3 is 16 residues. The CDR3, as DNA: TGTGCCAGCAGCCCCCGGACTAGCGGGGGTGTATACGAGCAGTACTTC. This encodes CASSPRTSGGVYEQYF.

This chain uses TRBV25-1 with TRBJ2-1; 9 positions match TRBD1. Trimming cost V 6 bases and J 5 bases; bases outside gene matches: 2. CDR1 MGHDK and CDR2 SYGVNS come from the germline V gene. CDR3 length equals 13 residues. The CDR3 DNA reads TGTGCCAGCAGCGGGACAGGGAACAATGAGCAGTTCTTC. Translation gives CASSGTGNNEQFF. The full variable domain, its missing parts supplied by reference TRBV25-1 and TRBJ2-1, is EADIYQTPRYLVIGTGKKITLECSQTMGHDKMYWYQQDPGMELHLIHYSYGVNSTEKGDLSSESTVSRIRTEHFPLTLESARPSHTSQYLCASSGTGNNEQFFGPGTRLTVL.

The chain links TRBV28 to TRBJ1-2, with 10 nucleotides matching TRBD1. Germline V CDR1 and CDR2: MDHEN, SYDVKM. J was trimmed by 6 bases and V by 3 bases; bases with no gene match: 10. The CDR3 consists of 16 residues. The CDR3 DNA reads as TGTGCCAGCAGTTTCATAGGGACAGGGGATGTGAATGGCTACACCTTC. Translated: CASSFIGTGDVNGYTF.

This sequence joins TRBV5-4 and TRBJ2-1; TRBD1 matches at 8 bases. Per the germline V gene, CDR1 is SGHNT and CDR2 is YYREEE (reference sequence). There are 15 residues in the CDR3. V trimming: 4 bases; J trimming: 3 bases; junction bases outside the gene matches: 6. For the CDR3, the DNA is TGTGCCAGCAGCCACACAGGGGGAAGCTACAATGAGCAGTTCTTC. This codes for CASSHTGGSYNEQFF.

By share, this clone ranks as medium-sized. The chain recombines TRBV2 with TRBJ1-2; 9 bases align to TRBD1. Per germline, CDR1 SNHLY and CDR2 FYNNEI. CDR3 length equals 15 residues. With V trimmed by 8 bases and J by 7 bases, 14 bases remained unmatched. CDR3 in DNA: TGTGCCAGCCAGTTCCCGGCGGGACAGGGTCTTGGCTACACCTTC. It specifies CASQFPAGQGLGYTF.

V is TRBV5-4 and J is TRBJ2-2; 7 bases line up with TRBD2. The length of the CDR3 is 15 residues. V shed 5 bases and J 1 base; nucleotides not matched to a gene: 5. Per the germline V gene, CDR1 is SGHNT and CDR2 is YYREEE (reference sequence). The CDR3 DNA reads TGTGCCAGCAGTGGGGGGGGGAAGAACACCGGGGAGCTGTTTTTT. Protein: CASSGGGKNTGELFF.

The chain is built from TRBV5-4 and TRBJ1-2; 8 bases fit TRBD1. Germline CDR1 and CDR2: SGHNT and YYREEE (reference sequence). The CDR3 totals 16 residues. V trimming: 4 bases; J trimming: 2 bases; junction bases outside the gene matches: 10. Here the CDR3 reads CASSTDRAALNYGYTF. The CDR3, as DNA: TGTGCCAGCAGCACGGACAGGGCCGCCTTAAACTATGGCTACACCTTC.

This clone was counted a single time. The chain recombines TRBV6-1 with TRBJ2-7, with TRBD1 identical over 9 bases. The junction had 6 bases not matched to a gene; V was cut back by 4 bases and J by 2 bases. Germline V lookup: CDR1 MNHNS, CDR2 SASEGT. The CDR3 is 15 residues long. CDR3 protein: CASSGPGTGTYEQYF. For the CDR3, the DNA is TGTGCCAGCAGTGGACCCGGGACAGGGACCTACGAGCAGTACTTC.

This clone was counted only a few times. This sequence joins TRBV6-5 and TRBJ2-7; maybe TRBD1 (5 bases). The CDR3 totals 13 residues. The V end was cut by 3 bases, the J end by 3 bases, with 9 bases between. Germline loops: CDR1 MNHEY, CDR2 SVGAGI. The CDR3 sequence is CASSYDRFYEQYF. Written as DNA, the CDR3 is TGTGCCAGCAGTTATGACAGATTCTACGAGCAGTACTTC.

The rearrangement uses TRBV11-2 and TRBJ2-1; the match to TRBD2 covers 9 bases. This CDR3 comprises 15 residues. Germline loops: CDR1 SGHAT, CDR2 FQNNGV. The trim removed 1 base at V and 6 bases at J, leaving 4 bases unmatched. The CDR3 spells CASSLGGGDANEQFF. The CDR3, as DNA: TGTGCCAGCAGCTTAGGCGGGGGGGACGCCAATGAGCAGTTCTTC.

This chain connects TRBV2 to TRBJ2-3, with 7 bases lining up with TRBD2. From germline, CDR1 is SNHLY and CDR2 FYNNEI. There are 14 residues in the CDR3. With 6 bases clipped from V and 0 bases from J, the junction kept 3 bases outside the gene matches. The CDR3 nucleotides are TGTGCCAGCAGGGGGACTACTAGCACAGATACGCAGTATTTT. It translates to CASRGTTSTDTQYF. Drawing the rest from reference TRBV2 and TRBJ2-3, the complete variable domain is EPEVTQTPSHQVTQMGQEVILRCVPISNHLYFYWYRQILGQKVEFLVSFYNNEISEKSEIFDDQFSVERPDGSNFTLKIRSTKLEDSAMYFCASRGTTSTDTQYFGPGTRLTVL.

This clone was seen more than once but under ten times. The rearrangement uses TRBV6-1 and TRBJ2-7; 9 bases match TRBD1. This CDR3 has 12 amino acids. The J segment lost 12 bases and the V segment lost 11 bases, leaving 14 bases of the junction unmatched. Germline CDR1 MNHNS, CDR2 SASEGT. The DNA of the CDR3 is TGTGCCGGCGACTGGGGGGACAGGGTACGGTACTTC. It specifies CAGDWGDRVRYF.

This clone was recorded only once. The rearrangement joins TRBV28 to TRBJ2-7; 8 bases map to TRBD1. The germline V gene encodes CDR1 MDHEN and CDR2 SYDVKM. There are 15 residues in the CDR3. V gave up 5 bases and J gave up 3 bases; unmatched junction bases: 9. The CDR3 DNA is TGTGCCAGCAGTCCCTGGGGTACAGGGGGCTACGAGCAGTACTTC. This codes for CASSPWGTGGYEQYF.

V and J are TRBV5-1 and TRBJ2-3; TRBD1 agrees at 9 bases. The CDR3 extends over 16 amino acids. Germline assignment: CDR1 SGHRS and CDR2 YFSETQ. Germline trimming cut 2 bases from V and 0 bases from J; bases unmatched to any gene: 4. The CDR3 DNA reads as TGCGCCAGCAGCTTAACCGGGACAGGGAGCACAGATACGCAGTATTTT. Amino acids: CASSLTGTGSTDTQYF.

CDR3: CASSYFLGSEGTEAFF. DNA for the CDR3: TGTGCCAGCAGTTACTTTTTAGGGAGCGAGGGCACTGAAGCTTTCTTT. The chain recombines TRBV6-5 with TRBJ1-1; D gene ambiguous. V was trimmed by 1 base and J by 4 bases, leaving 16 bases between them. This CDR3 spans 16 amino acids. The germline CDR1 and CDR2 sequences are MNHEY and SVGAGI.

The CDR3 sequence is CASSIDNGWGTGYRQPQHF. CDR3 bases: TGTGCCAGTAGTATCGATAATGGTTGGGGGACAGGGTATCGTCAGCCCCAGCATTTT. The V gene is TRBV19, the J gene TRBJ1-5; 9 bases fit TRBD1. This CDR3 region has 19 residues. The trim removed 3 bases at V and 6 bases at J, leaving 18 bases unmatched. In germline, CDR1 is LNHDA, CDR2 SQIVND (reference sequence). Supplemented by reference TRBV19 and TRBJ1-5, the full variable domain reads DGGITQSPKYLFRKEGQNVTLSCEQNLNHDAMYWYRQDPGQGLRLIYYSQIVNDFQKGDIAEGYSVSREKKESFPLTVTSAQKNPTAFYLCASSIDNGWGTGYRQPQHFGDGTRLSIL.

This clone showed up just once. The CDR3 loop reads CASSREVGLGQYF. The CDR3 coding sequence is TGTGCCAGCAGTCGAGAAGTGGGGCTTGGGCAGTATTTT. V gene TRBV11-2 combines with J gene TRBJ2-3, with D maybe TRBD1 (5 bases). The length of the CDR3 is 13 residues. Trimming left V 6 bases short and J 11 bases short, with 18 bases between. Germline V lookup: CDR1 SGHAT, CDR2 FQNNGV.

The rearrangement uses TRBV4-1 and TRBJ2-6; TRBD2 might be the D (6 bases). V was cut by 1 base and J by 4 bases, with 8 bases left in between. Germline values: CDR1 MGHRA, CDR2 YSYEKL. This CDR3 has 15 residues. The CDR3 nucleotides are TGCGCCAGCAGCCAAGTCCGGGGGGGGGCCAACGTCCTGACTTTC. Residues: CASSQVRGGANVLTF.

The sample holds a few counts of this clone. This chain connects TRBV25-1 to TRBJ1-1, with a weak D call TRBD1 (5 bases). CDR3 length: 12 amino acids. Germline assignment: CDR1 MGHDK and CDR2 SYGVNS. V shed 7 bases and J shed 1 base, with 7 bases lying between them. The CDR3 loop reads CASIGQNTEAFF. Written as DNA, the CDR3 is TGTGCCAGCATTGGACAGAACACTGAAGCTTTCTTT.

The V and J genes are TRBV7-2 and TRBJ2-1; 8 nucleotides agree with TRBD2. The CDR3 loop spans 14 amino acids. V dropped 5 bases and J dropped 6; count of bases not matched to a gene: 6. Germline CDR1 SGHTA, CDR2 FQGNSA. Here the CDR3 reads CASSLGGAINEQFF. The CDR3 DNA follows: TGTGCCAGCAGCCTCGGGGGGGCTATCAATGAGCAGTTCTTC.

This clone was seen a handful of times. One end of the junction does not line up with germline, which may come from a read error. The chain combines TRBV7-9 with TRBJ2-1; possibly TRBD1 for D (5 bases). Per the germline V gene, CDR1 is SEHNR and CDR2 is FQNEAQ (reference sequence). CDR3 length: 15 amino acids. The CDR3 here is CSSSLGQSSYNEQFF. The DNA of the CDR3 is TGTTCCAGCAGCCTGGGGCAGAGCTCCTACAATGAGCAGTTCTTC.

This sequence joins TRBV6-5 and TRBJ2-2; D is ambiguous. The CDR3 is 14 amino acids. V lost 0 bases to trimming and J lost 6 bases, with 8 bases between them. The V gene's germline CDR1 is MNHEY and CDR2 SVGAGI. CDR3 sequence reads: CASSYSTYAGELFF. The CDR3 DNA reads TGTGCCAGCAGTTACTCGACATACGCCGGGGAGCTGTTTTTT.

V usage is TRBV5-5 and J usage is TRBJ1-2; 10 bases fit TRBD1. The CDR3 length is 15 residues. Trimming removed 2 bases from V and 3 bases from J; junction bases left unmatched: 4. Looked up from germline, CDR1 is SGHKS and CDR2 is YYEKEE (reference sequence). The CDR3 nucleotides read TGTGCCAGCAGCTTATCGGGACAGGGGTACTATGGCTACACCTTC. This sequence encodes CASSLSGQGYYGYTF.

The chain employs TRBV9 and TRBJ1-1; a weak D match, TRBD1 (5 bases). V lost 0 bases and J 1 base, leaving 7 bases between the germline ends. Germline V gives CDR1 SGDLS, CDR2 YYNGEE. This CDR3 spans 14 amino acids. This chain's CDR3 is CASSVGQQNTEAFF. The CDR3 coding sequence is TGTGCCAGCAGCGTAGGACAGCAGAACACTGAAGCTTTCTTT.

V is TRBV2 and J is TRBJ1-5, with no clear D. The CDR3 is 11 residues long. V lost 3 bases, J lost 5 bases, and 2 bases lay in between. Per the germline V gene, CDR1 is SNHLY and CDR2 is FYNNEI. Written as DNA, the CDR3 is TGTGCCAGCAGTGACGATCAGCCCCAGCATTTT. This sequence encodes CASSDDQPQHF.

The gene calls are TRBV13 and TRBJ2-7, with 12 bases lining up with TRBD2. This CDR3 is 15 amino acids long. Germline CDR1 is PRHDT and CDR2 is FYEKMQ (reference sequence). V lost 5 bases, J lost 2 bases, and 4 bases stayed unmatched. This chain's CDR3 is CASSELAGGTYEQYF. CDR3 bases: TGTGCCAGCAGCGAACTAGCGGGGGGAACCTACGAGCAGTACTTC.

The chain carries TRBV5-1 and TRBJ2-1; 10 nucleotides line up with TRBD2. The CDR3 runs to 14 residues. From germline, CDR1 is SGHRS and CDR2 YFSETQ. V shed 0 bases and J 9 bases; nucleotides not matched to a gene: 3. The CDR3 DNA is TGCGCCAGCAGCTTGGCTAGCGGGGGCGTTGAGCAGTTCTTC. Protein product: CASSLASGGVEQFF.

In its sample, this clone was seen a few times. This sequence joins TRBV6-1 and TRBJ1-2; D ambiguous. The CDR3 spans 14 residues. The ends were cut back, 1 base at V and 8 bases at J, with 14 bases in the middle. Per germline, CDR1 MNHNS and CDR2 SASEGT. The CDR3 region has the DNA TGTGCCAGCAGTGAAGGGCCAGCGGTTGGAGGCTACACCTTC. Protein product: CASSEGPAVGGYTF.